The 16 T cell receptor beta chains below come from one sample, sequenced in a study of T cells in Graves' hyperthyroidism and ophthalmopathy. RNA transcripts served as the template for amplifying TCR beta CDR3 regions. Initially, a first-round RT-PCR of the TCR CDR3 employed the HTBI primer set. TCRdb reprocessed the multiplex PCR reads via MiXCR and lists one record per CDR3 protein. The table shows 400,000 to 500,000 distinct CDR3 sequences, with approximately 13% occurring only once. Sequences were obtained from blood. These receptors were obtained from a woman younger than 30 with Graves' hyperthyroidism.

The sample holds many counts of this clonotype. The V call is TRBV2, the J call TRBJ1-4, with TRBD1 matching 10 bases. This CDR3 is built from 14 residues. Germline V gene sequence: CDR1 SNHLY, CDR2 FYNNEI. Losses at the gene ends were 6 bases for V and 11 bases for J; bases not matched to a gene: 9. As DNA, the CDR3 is TGTGCCAGCAGCTTCGGGACAGGGGATGTGAAACTGTTTTTT. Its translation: CASSFGTGDVKLFF.

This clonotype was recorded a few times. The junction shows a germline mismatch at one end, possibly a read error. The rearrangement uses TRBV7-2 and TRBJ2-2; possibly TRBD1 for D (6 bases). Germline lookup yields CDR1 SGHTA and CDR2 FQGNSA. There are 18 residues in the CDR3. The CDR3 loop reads CASSPLIGGRGNPGELFF. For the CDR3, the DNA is TGTGCCAGCAGCCCTCTAATTGGGGGCCGAGGGAACCCCGGGGAGCTGTTTTTT. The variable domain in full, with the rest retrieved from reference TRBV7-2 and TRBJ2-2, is GAGVSQSPSNKVTEKGKDVELRCDPISGHTALYWYRQSLGQGLEFLIYFQGNSAPDKSGLPSDRFSAERTGGSVSTLTIQRTQQEDSAVYLCASSPLIGGRGNPGELFFGEGSRLTVL.

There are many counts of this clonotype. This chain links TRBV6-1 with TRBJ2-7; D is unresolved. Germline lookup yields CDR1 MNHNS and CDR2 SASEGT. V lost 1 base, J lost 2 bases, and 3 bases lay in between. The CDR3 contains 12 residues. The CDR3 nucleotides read TGTGCCAGCAGTGAAGGCACCTACGAGCAGTACTTC. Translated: CASSEGTYEQYF.

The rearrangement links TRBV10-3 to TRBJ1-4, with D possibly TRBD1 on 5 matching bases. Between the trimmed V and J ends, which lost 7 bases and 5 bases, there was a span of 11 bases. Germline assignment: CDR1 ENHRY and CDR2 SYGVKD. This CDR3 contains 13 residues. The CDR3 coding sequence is TGTGCCATCAATGGGGCCGCCAATGAAAAACTGTTTTTT. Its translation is CAINGAANEKLFF.

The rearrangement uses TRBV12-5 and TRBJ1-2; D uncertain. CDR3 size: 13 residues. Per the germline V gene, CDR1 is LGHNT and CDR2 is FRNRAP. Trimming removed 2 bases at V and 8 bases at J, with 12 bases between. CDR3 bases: TGTGCTAGTGGTTTGTTTGCCAGTTGGGGCTACACCTTC. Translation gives CASGLFASWGYTF.

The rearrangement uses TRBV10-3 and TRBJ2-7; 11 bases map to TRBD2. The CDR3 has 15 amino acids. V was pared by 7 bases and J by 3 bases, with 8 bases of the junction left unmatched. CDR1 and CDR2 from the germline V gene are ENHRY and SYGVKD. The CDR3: CAITATSGRGYEQYF. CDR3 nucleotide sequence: TGTGCCATCACTGCTACTAGCGGGAGAGGCTACGAGCAGTACTTC.

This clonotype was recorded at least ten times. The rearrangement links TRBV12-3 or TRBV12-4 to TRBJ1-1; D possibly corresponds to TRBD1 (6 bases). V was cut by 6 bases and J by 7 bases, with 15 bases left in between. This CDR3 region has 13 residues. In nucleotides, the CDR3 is TGTGCCAGCAGGGCTACCAGGGGAAATGAAGCTTTCTTT. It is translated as CASRATRGNEAFF.

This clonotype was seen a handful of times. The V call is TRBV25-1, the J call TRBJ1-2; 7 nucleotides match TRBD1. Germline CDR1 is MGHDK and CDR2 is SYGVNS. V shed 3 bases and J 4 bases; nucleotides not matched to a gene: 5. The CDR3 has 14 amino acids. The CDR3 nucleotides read TGTGCCAGCAGTGAGGGGGACAGATTCTATGGCTACACCTTC. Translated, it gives CASSEGDRFYGYTF.

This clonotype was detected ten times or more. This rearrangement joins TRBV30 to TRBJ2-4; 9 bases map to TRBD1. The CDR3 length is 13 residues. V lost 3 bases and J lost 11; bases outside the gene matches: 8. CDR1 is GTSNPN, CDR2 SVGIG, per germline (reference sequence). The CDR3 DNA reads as TGTGCCTGGAGGGGTACAGGGGGCGAAGTTCAGTACTTC. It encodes CAWRGTGGEVQYF.

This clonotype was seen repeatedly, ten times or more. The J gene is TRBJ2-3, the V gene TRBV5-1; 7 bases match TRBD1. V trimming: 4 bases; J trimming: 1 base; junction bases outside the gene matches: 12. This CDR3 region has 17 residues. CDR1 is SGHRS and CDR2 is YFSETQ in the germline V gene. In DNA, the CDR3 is TGCGCCAGCAGCGACCTAAACAGGGGTTTTGGCACAGATACGCAGTATTTT. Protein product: CASSDLNRGFGTDTQYF.

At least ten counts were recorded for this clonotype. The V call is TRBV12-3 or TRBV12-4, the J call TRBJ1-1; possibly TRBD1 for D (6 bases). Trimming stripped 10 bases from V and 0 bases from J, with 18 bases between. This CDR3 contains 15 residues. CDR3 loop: CATDFDGQMNTEAFF. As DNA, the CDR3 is TGTGCCACCGACTTCGACGGACAGATGAACACTGAAGCTTTCTTT.

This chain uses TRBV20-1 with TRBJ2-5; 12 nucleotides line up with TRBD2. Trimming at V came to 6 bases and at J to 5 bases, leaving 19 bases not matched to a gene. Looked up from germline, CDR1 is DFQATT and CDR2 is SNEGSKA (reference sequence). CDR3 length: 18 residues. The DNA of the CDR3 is TGCAGTGCCCTTAGGCATCCTAGCGGGAGGGTCGTTCAGGAGACCCAGTACTTC. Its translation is CSALRHPSGRVVQETQYF.

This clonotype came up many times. CDR3: CAWNRDRGSPLHF. CDR3 bases: TGTGCCTGGAATAGGGACAGGGGATCACCCCTCCACTTT. The chain is built from TRBV30 and TRBJ1-6; 10 bases are a match to TRBD1. Germline V gene data show CDR1 as GTSNPN and CDR2 as SVGIG (reference sequence). The CDR3 has 13 residues. The V gene end was trimmed by 4 bases and the J gene end by 10 bases; junction bases not matched to a gene: 4.

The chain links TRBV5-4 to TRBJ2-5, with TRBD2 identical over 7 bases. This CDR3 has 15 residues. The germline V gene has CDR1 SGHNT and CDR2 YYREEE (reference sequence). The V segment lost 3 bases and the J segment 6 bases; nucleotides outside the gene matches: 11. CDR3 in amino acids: CASSSGGSSRQTQYF. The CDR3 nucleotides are TGTGCCAGCAGCTCCGGCGGGAGCTCTCGGCAGACCCAGTACTTC.

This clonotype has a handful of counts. The CDR3 region is CASGLVQGITGQGYEQYF. In nucleotides, the CDR3 is TGTGCTAGTGGTTTGGTACAGGGGATAACGGGACAGGGCTACGAGCAGTACTTC. The chain has TRBV12-5 and TRBJ2-7, with 9 bases identical to TRBD1. CDR3 length equals 18 residues. Germline V lookup: CDR1 LGHNT, CDR2 FRNRAP. V was pared by 0 bases and J by 3 bases, with 12 bases of the junction left unmatched.

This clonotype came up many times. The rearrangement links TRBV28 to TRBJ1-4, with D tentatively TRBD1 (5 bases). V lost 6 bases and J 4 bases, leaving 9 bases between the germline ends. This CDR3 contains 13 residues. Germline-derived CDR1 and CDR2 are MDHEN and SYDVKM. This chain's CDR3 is CASRDSDNEKLFF. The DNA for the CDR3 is TGTGCCAGCAGAGACAGTGATAATGAAAAACTGTTTTTT.